These 19 T cell receptor beta chains share one sample of origin, sequenced in a study of blood T cell repertoires in COVID-19. Assay: immunoSEQ multiplex PCR; the TCRdb copy retains only in-frame clones and omits some. The data show 300,000 to 450,000 clones, approximately 89% seen once. The sequenced sample was peripheral blood. These receptors were obtained from a woman in her sixties with COVID-19, enrolled during active disease.

The chain joins TRBV7-6 to TRBJ2-5; D is possibly TRBD1 (5 bases). CDR3 length equals 17 residues. CDR1 and CDR2 from the germline V gene are SGHVS and FNYEAQ. Trimming shortened V by 1 base and J by 1 base, and 16 bases separated the two germline ends. In DNA form, the CDR3 reads TGTGCCAGCAGCTTAGGACCTCCTAGGGGCGGCCAAGAGACCCAGTACTTC. This gives the protein CASSLGPPRGGQETQYF.

In DNA, the CDR3 is TGTGCCAGCAACGGGCAGCGGACTGAAGCTTTCTTT. Residues: CASNGQRTEAFF. This sequence joins TRBV28 and TRBJ1-1, with D hard to call. This CDR3 has 12 amino acids. CDR1 and CDR2 (germline): MDHEN, SYDVKM. Trimming shortened V by 7 bases and J by 5 bases, and 11 bases separated the two germline ends.

The chain has TRBV18 and TRBJ1-6; D remains ambiguous. The CDR3 is made up of 16 amino acids. Germline CDR1 KGHSH, CDR2 LQKENI. Trimming left V 6 bases short and J 0 bases short, with 12 bases between. Here the CDR3 DNA reads TGTGCCAGCTCCCAAGTATCGAGCTCCTATAATTCACCCCTCCACTTT. This translates into CASSQVSSSYNSPLHF.

This clone was seen only a few times. The CDR3 DNA follows: TGTGCCAGCTCACCAGCACGAACGGACTTCTCTGGCTACACCTTC. Its protein product is CASSPARTDFSGYTF. The chain carries TRBV18 and TRBJ1-2; D remains ambiguous. Per the germline V gene, CDR1 is KGHSH and CDR2 is LQKENI. The ends were cut back, 2 bases at V and 7 bases at J, with 17 bases in the middle. CDR3 size: 15 residues.

The chain has TRBV4-2 and TRBJ1-2; D perhaps matches TRBD1 (6 bases). The CDR3 covers 15 residues. Germline V gene lookup returns CDR1 LGHNA and CDR2 YNFKEQ. The V and J ends lost 0 bases and 9 bases respectively, with 17 bases between them. CDR3 residues: CASSQERGAPGSYTF. The CDR3 coding sequence is TGTGCCAGCAGCCAAGAACGGGGGGCGCCGGGAAGCTACACCTTC.

The V and J genes are TRBV7-3 and TRBJ1-1; the D is unclear. Trimming removed 2 bases from V and 0 bases from J, with 4 bases in between. The CDR3 covers 13 residues. Germline CDR1 and CDR2: SGHTA and FQGTGA. The CDR3 nucleotides read TGTGCCAGCAGCTTATATGTGAACACTGAAGCTTTCTTT. It yields the protein CASSLYVNTEAFF.

This sequence joins TRBV7-3 and TRBJ1-2; the D is unclear. In germline, CDR1 is SGHTA, CDR2 FQGTGA. The CDR3 runs 15 residues. With 1 base removed from V and 9 bases from J, the gap between germline ends came to 18 bases. The CDR3: CASSLRADVLRSYTF. The CDR3 nucleotides read TGTGCCAGCAGCTTAAGAGCGGACGTCTTAAGAAGCTACACCTTC. Combining the CDR3 with reference TRBV7-3 and TRBJ1-2 gives the whole variable domain GAGVSQTPSNKVTEKGKYVELRCDPISGHTALYWYRQSLGQGPEFLIYFQGTGAADDSGLPNDRFFAVRPEGSVSTLKIQRTERGDSAVYLCASSLRADVLRSYTFGSGTRLTVV.

The chain employs TRBV5-1 and TRBJ1-3; tentative D call: TRBD1 (5 bases). The CDR3 totals 15 residues. Germline loops: CDR1 SGHRS, CDR2 YFSETQ. V lost 5 bases and J 0 bases, leaving 12 bases between the germline ends. The CDR3 sequence: CASSQGFNSGNTIYF. The CDR3 DNA follows: TGCGCCAGCAGTCAGGGCTTCAACTCTGGAAACACCATATATTTT.

V usage is TRBV18 and J usage is TRBJ1-5; 7 bases are a match to TRBD1. Germline V gives CDR1 KGHSH, CDR2 LQKENI. V lost 5 bases, J lost 2 bases, and 6 bases stayed unmatched. The CDR3 loop spans 15 amino acids. The CDR3 loop reads CASSAQGVGNQPQHF. The CDR3 coding sequence is TGTGCCAGCTCAGCCCAGGGGGTAGGCAATCAGCCCCAGCATTTT. Complete variable domain (other parts from reference TRBV18 and TRBJ1-5): NAGVMQNPRHLVRRRGQEARLRCSPMKGHSHVYWYRQLPEEGLKFMVYLQKENIIDESGMPKERFSAEFPKEGPSILRIQQVVRGDSAAYFCASSAQGVGNQPQHFGDGTRLSIL.

This clone was observed a handful of times. CDR3 amino acids: CASSSYRGTNEKLFF. The DNA of the CDR3 is TGTGCCAGCAGCTCCTACAGGGGAACTAATGAAAAACTGTTTTTT. The V and J genes are TRBV7-9 and TRBJ1-4; 7 nucleotides agree with TRBD1. Germline values: CDR1 SEHNR, CDR2 FQNEAQ (reference sequence). J was trimmed by 1 base and V by 4 bases; bases with no gene match: 3. The CDR3 sequence is 15 residues long.

CDR3 DNA: TGTGCCAGCAGCCAAGATGGGGGACAGGGTCGTGAAAAACTGTTTTTT. Its protein is CASSQDGGQGREKLFF. The chain employs TRBV7-9 and TRBJ1-4; TRBD1 matches at 9 bases. Germline V gives CDR1 SEHNR, CDR2 FQNEAQ (reference sequence). The J segment lost 7 bases and the V segment lost 5 bases, leaving 11 bases of the junction unmatched. The CDR3 extends over 16 amino acids.

This clone showed up just once. The J gene is TRBJ2-1, the V gene TRBV30; 9 bases match TRBD1. This CDR3 has 13 amino acids. Germline CDR1 and CDR2: GTSNPN and SVGIG (reference sequence). The V gene end was trimmed by 3 bases and the J gene end by 10 bases; junction bases not matched to a gene: 7. CDR3 loop: CAWSGTGNGEQFF. CDR3 bases: TGTGCCTGGAGCGGGACAGGGAATGGGGAGCAGTTCTTC.

This sequence joins TRBV19 and TRBJ1-2; D might be TRBD1 (5 bases). Germline loops: CDR1 LNHDA, CDR2 SQIVND (reference sequence). The CDR3 runs to 15 residues. V shed 3 bases and J shed 1 base, with 12 bases lying between them. In DNA form, the CDR3 reads TGTGCCAGTAGTATCTTCGGCAGGGTTAACTATGGCTACACCTTC. This encodes CASSIFGRVNYGYTF.

V usage is TRBV5-6 and J usage is TRBJ1-1, with 10 bases fitting TRBD1. The ends lost 2 bases at V and 5 bases at J; junction bases unmatched: 6. From germline, CDR1 is SGHDT and CDR2 YYEEEE. The CDR3 is 15 amino acids. CDR3 loop: CASSFRDRGLTEAFF. CDR3 nucleotides: TGTGCCAGCAGCTTCCGGGACAGGGGTTTGACTGAAGCTTTCTTT.

The sample holds many counts of this clone. The chain carries TRBV24-1 and TRBJ2-1, with 10 bases aligning to TRBD1. CDR1 is KGHDR and CDR2 is SFDVKD in the germline V gene. The junction had 9 bases not matched to a gene; V was cut back by 2 bases and J by 12 bases. This CDR3 is 15 amino acids long. CDR3 DNA: TGTGCCACCAGTGATTCTAGGACAGGGGGGGGACGGCAGTTCTTC. This sequence encodes CATSDSRTGGGRQFF.

The V and J genes are TRBV6-6 and TRBJ1-2; 7 positions agree with TRBD1. The CDR3 totals 14 residues. The trim removed 7 bases at V and 3 bases at J, leaving 8 bases unmatched. The germline V gene encodes CDR1 MNHNY and CDR2 SVGAGI (reference sequence). DNA of the CDR3: TGTGCCAGCACCGAATTACAGGGGTACTATGGCTACACCTTC. Translation gives CASTELQGYYGYTF.

The gene calls are TRBV27 and TRBJ1-2, with D perhaps matching TRBD1 (5 bases). Germline V gene lookup returns CDR1 MNHEY and CDR2 SMNVEV (reference sequence). The ends were cut back, 3 bases at V and 6 bases at J, with 11 bases in the middle. The CDR3 is 13 residues long. CDR3 nucleotide sequence: TGTGCCAGCAGTTTCTGGGGAGGGGATGGCTACACCTTC. This sequence encodes CASSFWGGDGYTF.

V usage is TRBV7-2 and J usage is TRBJ1-6, with 12 bases aligning to TRBD1. The germline CDR1 and CDR2 sequences are SGHTA and FQGNSA. The CDR3 has 16 amino acids. The junction had 5 bases not matched to a gene; V was cut back by 4 bases and J by 7 bases. Written as DNA, the CDR3 is TGTGCCAGCAGCTGGGGGACAGGGGGCAGGAATTCACCCCTCCACTTT. It translates to CASSWGTGGRNSPLHF.

The rearrangement joins TRBV27 to TRBJ2-7; D may be TRBD2 (6 bases). The CDR3 loop spans 14 amino acids. V dropped 2 bases and J dropped 5 bases, with 13 bases sitting between them. Germline CDR1 reads MNHEY; CDR2 reads SMNVEV (reference sequence). The CDR3 DNA is TGTGCCAGCAGTTTAGGGGGGTCTTCCAACGAGCAGTACTTC. Its protein is CASSLGGSSNEQYF.